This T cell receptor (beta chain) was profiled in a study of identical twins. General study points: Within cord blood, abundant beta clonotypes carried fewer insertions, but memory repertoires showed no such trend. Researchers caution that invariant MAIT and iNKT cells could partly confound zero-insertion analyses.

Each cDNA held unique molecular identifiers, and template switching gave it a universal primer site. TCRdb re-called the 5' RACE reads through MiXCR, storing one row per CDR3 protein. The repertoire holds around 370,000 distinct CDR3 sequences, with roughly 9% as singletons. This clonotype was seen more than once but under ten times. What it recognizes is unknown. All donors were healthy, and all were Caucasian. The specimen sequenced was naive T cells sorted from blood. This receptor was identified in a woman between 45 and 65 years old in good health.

The CDR3 DNA reads TGCGCCAGCAGCTTCGATCCGACCTCCTACGAGCAGTACGTC. This gives the protein CASSFDPTSYEQYV. The V gene is TRBV5-1, the J gene TRBJ2-7; D gene unclear. Germline V gives CDR1 SGHRS, CDR2 YFSETQ. The V end lost 2 bases, the J end lost 0 bases, and 9 bases lay between the germline ends. The CDR3 spans 14 residues.